The 28 T cell receptor beta chains below all came from one sample that was sequenced in a study of shared clonotypes between healthy human individuals. Profiled with immunoSEQ multiplex PCR; TCRdb holds only in-frame clones, not every one. The repertoire consists of about 990,000 clones, with roughly 74% occurring once and the leading ten covering roughly 0.62%. Specimen: memory CD4+ T cells from PBMCs. This sample's subset: CD45RA-negative fraction. Source of these receptors: a young man in good health. Some clones in this sample may be carry-over from other donors' samples.

The rearrangement joins TRBV5-4 to TRBJ1-1, with a possible D match to TRBD1 (6 bases). CDR1 and CDR2 from the germline V gene are SGHNT and YYREEE (reference sequence). V lost 6 bases to trimming and J lost 2 bases, with 20 bases between them. The CDR3 covers 16 residues. CDR3 DNA: TGTGCCAGCACCCCCCGGGGCAGGGGATACAACACTGAAGCTTTCTTT. Its protein is CASTPRGRGYNTEAFF.

V usage is TRBV28 and J usage is TRBJ2-7; a possible D gene is TRBD2 (7 bases). V lost 8 bases to trimming and J lost 0 bases, with 14 bases between them. The germline V gene has CDR1 MDHEN and CDR2 SYDVKM. The CDR3 length is 14 residues. As DNA, the CDR3 is TGTGCCAGCGGACGGGGGGCCATCTCCTACGAGCAGTACTTC. This gives the protein CASGRGAISYEQYF.

The genes are TRBV5-1 and TRBJ2-5, with 7 bases identical to TRBD1. V lost 7 bases, J lost 1 base, and 4 bases stayed unmatched. The germline gives CDR1 SGHRS, CDR2 YFSETQ. This CDR3 has 13 residues. CDR3: CASQQGPQETQYF. For the CDR3, the DNA is TGCGCCAGCCAACAGGGGCCCCAAGAGACCCAGTACTTC.

This chain links TRBV6-5 with TRBJ2-3; TRBD2 aligns across 10 bases. The ends lost 0 bases at V and 12 bases at J; junction bases unmatched: 9. Germline V gene sequence: CDR1 MNHEY, CDR2 SVGAGI. The CDR3 runs 15 residues. The CDR3 region has the DNA TGTGCCAGCAGTTACTCTAAAAGCGGGAGGGCCGCTCAGTATTTT. Translation: CASSYSKSGRAAQYF.

The chain recombines TRBV5-1 with TRBJ1-3; D unresolved. The CDR3 sequence is 15 residues long. Germline assignment: CDR1 SGHRS and CDR2 YFSETQ. V shed 0 bases and J shed 4 bases, with 11 bases lying between them. The chain's CDR3 is CASSLEGSLGNTIYF. CDR3 nucleotides: TGCGCCAGCAGCTTGGAGGGCAGCCTCGGAAACACCATATATTTT.

This chain joins TRBV10-2 and TRBJ1-2, with D unclear. V was cut by 0 bases and J by 4 bases, with 6 bases left in between. The CDR3 is 13 amino acids. Germline assignment: CDR1 WSHSY and CDR2 SAAADI. The CDR3 protein is CASSESGPYGYTF. As DNA, the CDR3 is TGCGCCAGCAGTGAGTCGGGTCCCTATGGCTACACCTTC.

V gene TRBV5-5 combines with J gene TRBJ1-3; maybe TRBD1 (5 bases). The length of the CDR3 is 13 residues. The germline V gene has CDR1 SGHKS and CDR2 YYEKEE (reference sequence). The CDR3 reads CASGGDSGNTIYF. The CDR3 nucleotides read TGTGCGTCTGGGGGGGACTCTGGAAACACCATATATTTT.

Only a few counts were recorded for this clone. The gene calls are TRBV7-9 and TRBJ2-1; TRBD2 might be the D (7 bases). Germline CDR1 reads SEHNR; CDR2 reads FQNEAQ (reference sequence). This CDR3 is 15 amino acids long. The V end was cut by 4 bases, the J end by 6 bases, with 16 bases between. Written as DNA, the CDR3 is TGTGCCAGCAGCTCTTACAGGGAGCGGGGCAATGAGCAGTTCTTC. This gives the protein CASSSYRERGNEQFF.

The CDR3 DNA is TGTGCCAGCAGTCCCTTCCAGCTAGCGGGGCAGTTCTTC. It codes for CASSPFQLAGQFF. The chain joins TRBV6-5 to TRBJ2-1; the match to TRBD2 covers 8 bases. After removal of 5 bases from V and 12 bases from J, the junction contained 9 bases not matched to a gene. CDR3 length: 13 amino acids. Germline CDR1 reads MNHEY; CDR2 reads SVGAGI.

Of note for this clone: Additional DNA sequences in this sample encode the identical CDR3. The V and J genes are TRBV9 and TRBJ2-5, with TRBD1 matching 9 bases. V trimming: 0 bases; J trimming: 4 bases; junction bases outside the gene matches: 1. The CDR3 is 14 residues long. Germline V gene data show CDR1 as SGDLS and CDR2 as YYNGEE. The CDR3 reads CASSVGQGVETQYF. The CDR3 DNA follows: TGTGCCAGCAGCGTAGGACAGGGGGTAGAGACCCAGTACTTC.

The chain is built from TRBV5-1 and TRBJ2-7, with a possible D match to TRBD2 (5 bases). V was clipped by 1 base and J by 2 bases, with 10 bases between them. The V gene's germline CDR1 is SGHRS and CDR2 YFSETQ. The CDR3 has 14 residues. The CDR3 is CASSLRGMAYEQYF. In nucleotides, the CDR3 is TGCGCCAGCAGCTTGCGAGGGATGGCCTACGAGCAGTACTTC.

The V gene is TRBV2, the J gene TRBJ2-3; TRBD1 matches 9 bases. There are 14 residues in the CDR3. V trimming: 6 bases; J trimming: 6 bases; junction bases outside the gene matches: 7. Germline CDR1 SNHLY, CDR2 FYNNEI. The CDR3 sequence: CASRGDRVYDTQYF. CDR3 nucleotide sequence: TGTGCCAGCAGGGGGGACAGGGTTTATGATACGCAGTATTTT.

The chain is built from TRBV21-1 and TRBJ2-5; TRBD2, the D gene given by the table, was not confirmed from the DNA. TRBV21-1 is labeled a pseudogene. The CDR3 consists of 16 residues. CDR3 sequence (DNA): TGTGCCAGCAGCAAAGGTTCTAGCGGGAGGGAAGAGACCCAGTACTTC. This encodes CASSKGSSGREETQYF.

The V gene is TRBV28, the J gene TRBJ2-7; either TRBD1 or TRBD2 may fit D (6 bases each). Germline CDR1 MDHEN, CDR2 SYDVKM. The CDR3 has 16 amino acids. V dropped 4 bases and J dropped 3 bases, with 19 bases sitting between them. The CDR3 reads CASSYFLGGAHYEQYF. CDR3 DNA: TGTGCCAGCAGTTACTTTTTGGGGGGCGCCCACTACGAGCAGTACTTC. The complete variable domain, with remaining parts taken from reference TRBV28 and TRBJ2-7, reads DVKVTQSSRYLVKRTGEKVFLECVQDMDHENMFWYRQDPGLGLRLIYFSYDVKMKEKGDIPEGYSVSREKKERFSLILESASTNQTSMYLCASSYFLGGAHYEQYFGPGTRLTVT.

As to this clone: Other DNA sequences in this sample translate to the same CDR3. This rearrangement joins TRBV5-1 to TRBJ2-3; D gene unclear. Per the germline V gene, CDR1 is SGHRS and CDR2 is YFSETQ. There are 12 residues in the CDR3. Trimming cost V 5 bases and J 2 bases, with 6 bases left between them. The CDR3 region is CASSLTTDTQYF. CDR3 DNA: TGCGCCAGCAGTCTCACCACAGATACGCAGTATTTT.

The rearrangement uses TRBV25-1 and TRBJ1-1, with 9 bases identical to TRBD1. J gave up 4 bases and V 6 bases, and 12 bases lay outside the gene matches. This CDR3 contains 16 residues. The V gene's germline CDR1 is MGHDK and CDR2 SYGVNS. The CDR3 protein is CASRRPGTGFGTEAFF. CDR3 nucleotide sequence: TGTGCCAGCAGACGTCCCGGGACAGGGTTCGGCACTGAAGCTTTCTTT.

The chain couples TRBV5-1 to TRBJ2-7; possible D gene TRBD2, 6 bases. The V and J ends lost 0 bases and 6 bases respectively, with 19 bases between them. Germline CDR1 SGHRS, CDR2 YFSETQ. This CDR3 is built from 16 residues. DNA for the CDR3: TGCGCCAGCAGCTTGGGAGGGTCGGAGGGTACAACCGAGCAGTACTTC. It translates to CASSLGGSEGTTEQYF.

The J gene is TRBJ1-2, the V gene TRBV6-1; unclear D gene. With 6 bases removed from V and 5 bases from J, the gap between germline ends came to 10 bases. CDR1 is MNHNS, CDR2 SASEGT, per germline. The CDR3 runs 12 residues. The CDR3 DNA reads TGTGCCAGCAGGACGGAATTTTATGGCTACACCTTC. It translates to CASRTEFYGYTF.

This clone occurred many times. This chain links TRBV11-1 with TRBJ2-3, with no clear D. This CDR3 has 13 amino acids. V lost 0 bases, J lost 2 bases, and 3 bases lay in between. Per germline, CDR1 SGHAT and CDR2 FQDESV (reference sequence). The CDR3 reads CASSLAPTDTQYF. The CDR3 DNA reads TGTGCCAGCAGCTTAGCTCCCACAGATACGCAGTATTTT.

Regarding this clone: A far larger clone is just one base off, so this is likely a read error. The chain employs TRBV28 and TRBJ1-3; D is uncertain. CDR3 length: 15 residues. Deletions cut 11 bases from V and 4 bases from J, with 21 bases between. Looked up from germline, CDR1 is MDHEN and CDR2 is SYDVKM. The CDR3 sequence is CAGTPTGSRGNTIYF. The CDR3 coding sequence is TGTGCCGGCACCCCGACGGGTAGTCGAGGAAACACCATATATTTT.

This clone appeared a few times. The V and J genes are TRBV18 and TRBJ1-1, with D possibly TRBD1 on 5 matching bases. The CDR3 runs 13 residues. V dropped 2 bases and J dropped 5 bases, with 9 bases sitting between them. In germline, CDR1 is KGHSH, CDR2 LQKENI. In DNA form, the CDR3 reads TGTGCCAGCTCACCAATTGAGGGGACTGAAGCTTTCTTT. Its translation is CASSPIEGTEAFF. Looking up the rest from reference TRBV18 and TRBJ1-1 gives the full variable domain: NAGVMQNPRHLVRRRGQEARLRCSPMKGHSHVYWYRQLPEEGLKFMVYLQKENIIDESGMPKERFSAEFPKEGPSILRIQQVVRGDSAAYFCASSPIEGTEAFFGQGTRLTVV.

The CDR3 region is CASSLVGTGNTEAFF. The CDR3 nucleotides read TGTGCCAGCAGCTTAGTCGGGACAGGGAACACTGAAGCTTTCTTT. This chain uses TRBV7-2 with TRBJ1-1, with 8 bases lining up with TRBD1. The CDR3 extends over 15 amino acids. J was trimmed by 1 base and V by 1 base; bases with no gene match: 2. Germline CDR1 reads SGHTA; CDR2 reads FQGNSA. Full variable domain (remainder filled in from reference TRBV7-2 and TRBJ1-1): GAGVSQSPSNKVTEKGKDVELRCDPISGHTALYWYRQSLGQGLEFLIYFQGNSAPDKSGLPSDRFSAERTGGSVSTLTIQRTQQEDSAVYLCASSLVGTGNTEAFFGQGTRLTVV.

V and J are TRBV6-1 and TRBJ2-5, with 7 bases that match TRBD1. CDR1 and CDR2 from the germline V gene are MNHNS and SASEGT. There are 18 residues in the CDR3. Unmatched junction bases numbered 15, after V lost 0 bases and J lost 5 bases. CDR3 in DNA: TGTGCCAGCAGTGAAGCGGGCTCGGGTGGACTCAGGGGGGAGACCCAGTACTTC. This translates into CASSEAGSGGLRGETQYF.

The rearrangement links TRBV28 to TRBJ1-1; D unresolved. Germline V CDR1 and CDR2: MDHEN, SYDVKM. Trimming cost V 4 bases and J 0 bases, with 15 bases left between them. There are 16 residues in the CDR3. The CDR3 here is CASSSPRGFLNTEAFF. CDR3 sequence (DNA): TGTGCCAGCAGTTCACCACGGGGATTCTTGAACACTGAAGCTTTCTTT.

This chain links TRBV5-6 with TRBJ2-3; D perhaps matches TRBD1 (5 bases). The CDR3 contains 13 residues. Trimming stripped 2 bases from V and 6 bases from J, with 10 bases between. Germline CDR1 and CDR2: SGHDT and YYEEEE. The CDR3 protein is CASSLGVRDTQYF. CDR3 DNA: TGTGCCAGCAGCTTAGGGGTTAGGGATACGCAGTATTTT.

V gene TRBV4-2 combines with J gene TRBJ1-2, with D maybe TRBD1 (6 bases). Germline loops: CDR1 LGHNA, CDR2 YNFKEQ. Trimming took 0 bases from V and 7 from J, leaving 21 bases between them. The CDR3 consists of 17 residues. The DNA of the CDR3 is TGTGCCAGCAGCCAAGATTTTGTTCGGGGGCGCCGGCCTGGCTACACCTTC. Residues: CASSQDFVRGRRPGYTF.

The V gene is TRBV27, the J gene TRBJ1-1, with D tentatively TRBD1 (6 bases). This CDR3 comprises 15 residues. Between the trimmed V and J ends, which lost 4 bases and 1 base, there was a span of 13 bases. Germline CDR1 reads MNHEY; CDR2 reads SMNVEV (reference sequence). CDR3 bases: TGTGCCAGCAGTTCTCCGGGACATGGGAACACTGAAGCTTTCTTT. Its translation: CASSSPGHGNTEAFF.

The chain has TRBV7-9 and TRBJ2-7; 8 bases are shared with TRBD2. J gave up 4 bases and V 5 bases, and 4 bases lay outside the gene matches. The CDR3 totals 13 residues. CDR1 is SEHNR, CDR2 FQNEAQ, per germline (reference sequence). This CDR3 is CASSSGRGYEQYF. The CDR3 bases are TGTGCCAGCAGCAGCGGGAGAGGGTACGAGCAGTACTTC.